Following are 17 T cell receptor beta chains from one sample sequenced in a study of blood T cell repertoires in COVID-19. Assay used: immunoSEQ multiplex PCR; TCRdb lists only in-frame clones, some missing. The repertoire holds 200,000 to 250,000 clones, with nearly 85% as singletons. Sequenced: peripheral blood. These receptors were collected from a woman between 25 and 40 years old with COVID-19, enrolled during active disease.

This chain joins TRBV7-2 and TRBJ1-2; tentative D call: TRBD1 (6 bases). CDR3 length equals 13 residues. V was shortened by 1 base and J by 8 bases, with 11 bases between the two germline ends. Germline V CDR1 and CDR2: SGHTA, FQGNSA. The CDR3 DNA follows: TGTGCCAGCAGCTTAGGCAGGGGAACGGGCTACACCTTC. It codes for CASSLGRGTGYTF.

Concerning this clone itself: Other DNA sequences from this sample encode an identical CDR3 as well. The chain recombines TRBV9 with TRBJ2-7; 9 nucleotides align to TRBD1. CDR1 SGDLS and CDR2 YYNGEE come from the germline V gene. V shed 2 bases and J 4 bases; nucleotides not matched to a gene: 4. This CDR3 is 14 amino acids long. The CDR3 nucleotides read TGTGCCAGCAGCGTCGCGACAGGGGGTTACGAGCAGTACTTC. It encodes CASSVATGGYEQYF.

The chain recombines TRBV23-1 with TRBJ2-5; 8 bases map to TRBD1. TRBV23-1 is an ORF for which the function is uncertain. The CDR3 runs to 18 residues. J lost 2 bases, V lost 5 bases, and 16 bases had no gene match. CDR3 bases: TGCGCCAGCAGTAGGGCCTGTTTGGGACAGGCAGAACAAGAGACCCAGTACTTC. Translating gives CASSRACLGQAEQETQYF.

J is TRBJ1-1 and V is TRBV24-1, with a weak D call TRBD1 (5 bases). CDR3 length: 16 amino acids. Trimming shortened V by 5 bases and J by 0 bases, and 15 bases separated the two germline ends. Germline V lookup: CDR1 KGHDR, CDR2 SFDVKD. Written as DNA, the CDR3 is TGTGCCACCAGTGCCGGGGGACCGACAATGAACACTGAAGCTTTCTTT. Amino acid sequence: CATSAGGPTMNTEAFF.

The chain employs TRBV29-1 and TRBJ2-7; D possibly corresponds to TRBD2 (7 bases). Germline CDR1 and CDR2: SQVTM and ANQGSEA. The V end lost 1 base, the J end lost 3 bases, and 13 bases lay between the germline ends. The CDR3 contains 14 residues. The CDR3 DNA reads as TGCAGCGTTGAAGGTGGGGGAGGGGGCTACGAGCAGTACTTC. As protein: CSVEGGGGGYEQYF.

This clone was counted a single time. The V gene is TRBV4-1, the J gene TRBJ2-3, with 8 nucleotides matching TRBD2. The CDR3 spans 17 residues. Germline V gene data show CDR1 as MGHRA and CDR2 as YSYEKL. Trimming took 3 bases from V and 2 from J; bases not matched to a gene: 10. The CDR3 is CASSQGREGPNTDTQYF. The CDR3 DNA follows: TGCGCCAGCAGCCAGGGCCGGGAGGGGCCTAACACAGATACGCAGTATTTT.

The CDR3 reads CASSYDRGLEQYF. The CDR3 bases are TGTGCCAGCAGTTACGACAGGGGCCTCGAGCAGTACTTC. This chain links TRBV27 with TRBJ2-7, with TRBD1 matching 8 bases. V lost 4 bases and J lost 6; bases outside the gene matches: 5. The CDR3 is 13 residues long. Per the germline V gene, CDR1 is MNHEY and CDR2 is SMNVEV (reference sequence).

The chain carries TRBV9 and TRBJ2-5, with 7 bases lining up with TRBD2. V shed 4 bases, J shed 5 bases, and the junction held 11 bases outside the gene matches. The CDR3 loop spans 15 amino acids. Germline V CDR1 and CDR2: SGDLS, YYNGEE. This CDR3 is CASSPRTSSLETQYF. The CDR3 DNA reads as TGTGCCAGCAGCCCACGGACTAGTTCGTTGGAGACCCAGTACTTC.

The V and J genes are TRBV28 and TRBJ1-2; 9 bases fit TRBD1. Per germline, CDR1 MDHEN and CDR2 SYDVKM. V trimming: 6 bases; J trimming: 6 bases; junction bases outside the gene matches: 8. This CDR3 is 14 amino acids long. This CDR3 reads CASRRDRVINGYTF. The CDR3 coding sequence is TGTGCCAGCAGAAGGGACAGGGTAATCAATGGCTACACCTTC.

With respect to this clone: Other DNA sequences from this sample encode an identical CDR3 as well. The V call is TRBV11-3, the J call TRBJ2-1; 7 nucleotides match TRBD1. Germline values: CDR1 SGHNT, CDR2 YENEEA. V was pared by 1 base and J by 8 bases, with 2 bases of the junction left unmatched. The CDR3 contains 13 residues. CDR3 protein: CASSLVQGDEQFF. CDR3 nucleotides: TGTGCCAGCAGCTTAGTGCAGGGGGATGAGCAGTTCTTC.

The rearrangement joins TRBV10-3 to TRBJ1-2; unclear D gene. The CDR3 runs 12 residues. Germline CDR1 reads ENHRY; CDR2 reads SYGVKD. Trimming pared 5 bases from V and 3 bases from J, leaving 7 bases between. CDR3 sequence: CAISPNDYGYTF. CDR3 in DNA: TGTGCCATCAGTCCCAATGACTATGGCTACACCTTC.

This chain links TRBV11-2 with TRBJ2-1; TRBD2 agrees at 9 bases. Germline V gives CDR1 SGHAT, CDR2 FQNNGV. The CDR3 spans 17 residues. J was trimmed by 4 bases and V by 4 bases; bases with no gene match: 11. This chain's CDR3 is CASSSQVLAGTYNEQFF. The CDR3 region has the DNA TGTGCCAGCAGCTCCCAGGTCCTAGCGGGGACTTACAATGAGCAGTTCTTC.

The chain joins TRBV9 to TRBJ2-5; D might be TRBD1 (6 bases). The CDR3 covers 15 residues. Germline V gene lookup returns CDR1 SGDLS and CDR2 YYNGEE. The V end was cut by 3 bases, the J end by 3 bases, with 15 bases between. This CDR3 is CASSGEGVGEETQYF. The DNA for the CDR3 is TGTGCCAGCAGCGGCGAGGGGGTCGGGGAAGAGACCCAGTACTTC.

The chain joins TRBV4-3 to TRBJ2-3, with TRBD2 identical over 7 bases. Germline-derived CDR1 and CDR2 are LGHNA and YSLEER. CDR3 length: 17 residues. V gave up 0 bases and J gave up 6 bases; unmatched junction bases: 12. The CDR3 DNA reads as TGCGCCAGCAGCCAAGATTTGCCTAGCGGAGAAACGGATACGCAGTATTTT. It encodes CASSQDLPSGETDTQYF.

The rearrangement joins TRBV19 to TRBJ1-4; 9 nucleotides align to TRBD1. Germline trimming cut 6 bases from V and 3 bases from J; bases unmatched to any gene: 8. CDR1 is LNHDA, CDR2 SQIVND, per germline (reference sequence). The CDR3 consists of 16 residues. CDR3 residues: CASRDRGVAANEKLFF. The DNA of the CDR3 is TGTGCCAGTAGAGACAGGGGGGTCGCGGCTAATGAAAAACTGTTTTTT.

The rearrangement joins TRBV7-9 to TRBJ2-1; 13 bases match TRBD2. This CDR3 comprises 15 residues. Looked up from germline, CDR1 is SEHNR and CDR2 is FQNEAQ (reference sequence). The J segment lost 5 bases and the V segment lost 5 bases, leaving 3 bases of the junction unmatched. DNA for the CDR3: TGTGCCAGCAGCCTGGGGACTAGCGGGGACAATGAGCAGTTCTTC. This codes for CASSLGTSGDNEQFF.

This chain joins TRBV10-3 and TRBJ2-2; TRBD1 matches at 8 bases. Germline CDR1 and CDR2: ENHRY and SYGVKD. This CDR3 comprises 16 residues. Trimming removed 0 bases from V and 2 bases from J; junction bases left unmatched: 2. As DNA, the CDR3 is TGTGCCATCAGTGAGTCGGGACAGGTTAACACCGGGGAGCTGTTTTTT. It codes for CAISESGQVNTGELFF.